This T cell receptor (beta chain) was obtained from a study of cytomegalovirus exposure and HLA in healthy donors. The ends lost 4 bases at V and 3 bases at J; junction bases unmatched: 6. CDR1 is LNHDA and CDR2 is SQIVND in the germline V gene (reference sequence). The CDR3 covers 15 residues. Both 60 Vbeta primers and 13 Jbeta primers went into the PCR. The table came from immunoSEQ multiplex PCR; TCRdb's copy has only in-frame clones and leaves some out. The table shows some 110,000 clones, with about 86% occurring only once. The sequencing sample was made of PBMCs. The V and J genes are TRBV19 and TRBJ2-7; 10 nucleotides agree with TRBD2. This receptor was taken from a woman aged 30 to 39 in good health and CMV-seronegative. The CDR3, as DNA: TGTGCCAGTAGTACCAGTAGCGGGAGGTACTACGAGCAGTACTTC. As protein: CASSTSSGRYYEQYF.